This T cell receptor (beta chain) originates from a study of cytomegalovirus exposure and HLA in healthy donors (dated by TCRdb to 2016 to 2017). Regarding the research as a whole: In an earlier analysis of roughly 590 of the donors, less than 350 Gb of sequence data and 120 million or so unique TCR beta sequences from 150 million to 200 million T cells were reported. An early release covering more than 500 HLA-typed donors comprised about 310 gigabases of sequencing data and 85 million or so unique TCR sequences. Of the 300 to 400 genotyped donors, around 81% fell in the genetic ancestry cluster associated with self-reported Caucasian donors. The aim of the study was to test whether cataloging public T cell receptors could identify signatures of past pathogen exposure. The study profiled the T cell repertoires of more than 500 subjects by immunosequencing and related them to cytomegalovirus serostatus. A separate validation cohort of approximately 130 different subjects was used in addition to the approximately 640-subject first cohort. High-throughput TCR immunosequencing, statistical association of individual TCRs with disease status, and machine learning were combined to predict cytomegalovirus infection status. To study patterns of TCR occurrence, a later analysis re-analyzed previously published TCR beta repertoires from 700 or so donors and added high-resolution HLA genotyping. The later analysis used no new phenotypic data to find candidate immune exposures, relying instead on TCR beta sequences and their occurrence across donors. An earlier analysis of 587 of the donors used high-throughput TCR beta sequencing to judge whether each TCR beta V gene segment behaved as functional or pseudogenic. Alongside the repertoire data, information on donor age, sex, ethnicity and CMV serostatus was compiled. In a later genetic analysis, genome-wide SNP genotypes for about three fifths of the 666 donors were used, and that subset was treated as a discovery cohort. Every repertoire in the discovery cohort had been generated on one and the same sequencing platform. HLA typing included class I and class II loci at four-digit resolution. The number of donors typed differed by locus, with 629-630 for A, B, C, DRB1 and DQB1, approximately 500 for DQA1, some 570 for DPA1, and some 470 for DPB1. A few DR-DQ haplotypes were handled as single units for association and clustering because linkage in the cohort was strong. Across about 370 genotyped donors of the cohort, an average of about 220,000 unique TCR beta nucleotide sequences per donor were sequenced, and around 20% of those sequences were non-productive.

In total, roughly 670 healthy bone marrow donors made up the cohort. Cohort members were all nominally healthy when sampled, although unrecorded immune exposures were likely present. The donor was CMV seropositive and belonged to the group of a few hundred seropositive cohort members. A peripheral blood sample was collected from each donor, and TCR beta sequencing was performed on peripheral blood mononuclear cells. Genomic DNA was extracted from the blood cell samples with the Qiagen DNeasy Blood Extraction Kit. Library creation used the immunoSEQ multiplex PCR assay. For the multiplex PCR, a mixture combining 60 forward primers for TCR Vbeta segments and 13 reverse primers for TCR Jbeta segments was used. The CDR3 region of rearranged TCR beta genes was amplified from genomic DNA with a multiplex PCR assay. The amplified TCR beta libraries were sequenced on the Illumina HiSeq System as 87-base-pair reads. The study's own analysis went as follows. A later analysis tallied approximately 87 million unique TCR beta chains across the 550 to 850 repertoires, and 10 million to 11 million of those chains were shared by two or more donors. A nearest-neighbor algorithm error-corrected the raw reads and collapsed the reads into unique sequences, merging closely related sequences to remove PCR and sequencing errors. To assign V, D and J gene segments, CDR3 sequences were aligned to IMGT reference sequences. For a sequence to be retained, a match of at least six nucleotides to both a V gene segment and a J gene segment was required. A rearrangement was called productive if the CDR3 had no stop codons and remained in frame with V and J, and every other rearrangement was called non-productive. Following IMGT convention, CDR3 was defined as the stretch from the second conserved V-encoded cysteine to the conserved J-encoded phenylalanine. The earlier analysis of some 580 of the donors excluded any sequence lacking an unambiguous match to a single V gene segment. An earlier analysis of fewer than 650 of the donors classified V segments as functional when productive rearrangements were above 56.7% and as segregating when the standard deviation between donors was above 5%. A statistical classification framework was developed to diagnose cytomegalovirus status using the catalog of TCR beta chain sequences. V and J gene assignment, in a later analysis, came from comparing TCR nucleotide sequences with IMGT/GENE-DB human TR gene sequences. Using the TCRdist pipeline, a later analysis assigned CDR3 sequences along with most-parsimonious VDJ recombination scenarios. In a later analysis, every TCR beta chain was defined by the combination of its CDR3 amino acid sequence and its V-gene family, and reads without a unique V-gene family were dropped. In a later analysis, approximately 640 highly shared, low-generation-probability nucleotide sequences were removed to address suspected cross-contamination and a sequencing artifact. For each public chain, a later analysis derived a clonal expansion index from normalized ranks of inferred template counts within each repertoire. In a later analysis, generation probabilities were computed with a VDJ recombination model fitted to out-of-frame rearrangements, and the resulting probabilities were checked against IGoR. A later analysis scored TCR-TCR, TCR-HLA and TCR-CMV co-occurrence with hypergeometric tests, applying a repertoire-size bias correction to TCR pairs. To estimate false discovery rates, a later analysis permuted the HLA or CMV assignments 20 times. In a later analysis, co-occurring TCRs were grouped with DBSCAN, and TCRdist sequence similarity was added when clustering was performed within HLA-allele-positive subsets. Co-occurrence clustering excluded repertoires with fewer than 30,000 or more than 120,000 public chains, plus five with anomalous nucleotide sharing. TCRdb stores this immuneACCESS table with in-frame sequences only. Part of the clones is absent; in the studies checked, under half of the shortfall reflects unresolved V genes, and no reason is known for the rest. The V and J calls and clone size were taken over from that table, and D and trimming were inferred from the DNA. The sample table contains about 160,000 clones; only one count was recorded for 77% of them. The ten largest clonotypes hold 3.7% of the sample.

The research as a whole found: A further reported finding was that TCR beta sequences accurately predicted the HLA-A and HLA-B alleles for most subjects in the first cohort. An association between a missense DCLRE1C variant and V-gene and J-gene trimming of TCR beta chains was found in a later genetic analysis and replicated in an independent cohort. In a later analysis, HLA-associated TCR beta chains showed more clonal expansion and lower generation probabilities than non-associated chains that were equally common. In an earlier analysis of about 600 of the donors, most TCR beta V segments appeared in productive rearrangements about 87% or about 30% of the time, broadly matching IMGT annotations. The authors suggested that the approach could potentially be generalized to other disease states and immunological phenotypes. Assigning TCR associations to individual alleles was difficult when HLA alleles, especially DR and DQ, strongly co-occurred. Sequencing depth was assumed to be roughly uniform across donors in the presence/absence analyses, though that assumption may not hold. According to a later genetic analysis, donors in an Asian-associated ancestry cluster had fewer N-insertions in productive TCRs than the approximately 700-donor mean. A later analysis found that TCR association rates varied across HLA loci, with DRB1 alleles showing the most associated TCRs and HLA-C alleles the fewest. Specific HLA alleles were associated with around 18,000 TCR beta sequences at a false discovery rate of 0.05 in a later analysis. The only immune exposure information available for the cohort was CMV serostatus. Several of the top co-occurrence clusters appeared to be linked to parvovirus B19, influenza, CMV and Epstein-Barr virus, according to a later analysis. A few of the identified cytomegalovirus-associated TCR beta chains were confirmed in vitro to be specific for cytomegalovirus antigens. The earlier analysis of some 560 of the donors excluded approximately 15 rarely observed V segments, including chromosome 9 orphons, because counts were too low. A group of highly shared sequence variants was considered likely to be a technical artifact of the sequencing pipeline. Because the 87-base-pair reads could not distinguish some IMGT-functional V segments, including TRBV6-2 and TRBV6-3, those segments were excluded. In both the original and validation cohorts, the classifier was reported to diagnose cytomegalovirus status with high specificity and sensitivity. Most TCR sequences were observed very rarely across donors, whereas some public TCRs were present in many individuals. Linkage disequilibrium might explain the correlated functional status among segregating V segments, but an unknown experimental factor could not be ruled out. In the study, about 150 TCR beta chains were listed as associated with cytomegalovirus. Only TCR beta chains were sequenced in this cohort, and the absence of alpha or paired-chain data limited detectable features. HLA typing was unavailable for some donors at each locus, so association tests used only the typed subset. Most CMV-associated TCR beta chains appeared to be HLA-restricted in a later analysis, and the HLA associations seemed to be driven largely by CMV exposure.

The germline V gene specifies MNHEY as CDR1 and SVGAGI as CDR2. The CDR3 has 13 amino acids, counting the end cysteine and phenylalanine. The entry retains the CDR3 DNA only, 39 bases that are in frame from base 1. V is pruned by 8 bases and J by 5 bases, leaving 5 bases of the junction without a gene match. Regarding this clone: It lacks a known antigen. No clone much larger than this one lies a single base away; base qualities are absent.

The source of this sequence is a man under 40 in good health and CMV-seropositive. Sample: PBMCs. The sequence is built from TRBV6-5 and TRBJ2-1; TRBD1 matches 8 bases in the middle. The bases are TGTGCCAGCGGCTGGACAGGGCACAATGAGCAGTTCTTC. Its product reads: CASGWTGHNEQFF.